These 24 T cell receptor beta chains share one sample of origin, sequenced in a study of blood T cell repertoires in COVID-19. Assay: immunoSEQ multiplex PCR; the TCRdb copy retains only in-frame clones and omits some. This sample has 250,000 to 300,000 clones, with approximately 87% found just once. The sample consisted of peripheral blood. The receptors derive from a woman aged 25 to 39 with COVID-19, enrolled during active disease.

The rearrangement links TRBV29-1 to TRBJ2-5; D not resolved. CDR3 size: 13 residues. Trimming took 3 bases from V and 3 from J, leaving 11 bases between them. The germline V gene has CDR1 SQVTM and CDR2 ANQGSEA. CDR3 sequence reads: CSVELQTKETQYF. CDR3 sequence (DNA): TGCAGCGTTGAGTTGCAGACAAAAGAGACCCAGTACTTC.

The CDR3, as DNA: TGTGCCAGCAGGACAGGGCTAAACTCTGGGGCCAACGTCCTGACTTTC. It specifies CASRTGLNSGANVLTF. The chain combines TRBV27 with TRBJ2-6; 7 bases match TRBD1. V shed 6 bases and J 0 bases; nucleotides not matched to a gene: 5. Germline V gives CDR1 MNHEY, CDR2 SMNVEV (reference sequence). The CDR3 extends over 16 amino acids.

The chain couples TRBV13 to TRBJ1-1; 8 bases match TRBD1. CDR1 and CDR2 (germline): PRHDT, FYEKMQ (reference sequence). V shed 4 bases, J shed 7 bases, and the junction held 2 bases outside the gene matches. This CDR3 spans 12 amino acids. Here the CDR3 DNA reads TGTGCCAGCAGCTCGACAGGGGATGAAGCTTTCTTT. Its translation: CASSSTGDEAFF.

V is TRBV9 and J is TRBJ1-2; TRBD1 agrees at 9 bases. The germline V gene has CDR1 SGDLS and CDR2 YYNGEE. Trimming cost V 3 bases and J 5 bases; bases outside gene matches: 11. The CDR3 is 16 amino acids. CDR3 coding DNA: TGTGCCAGCAGCGAATACCTAGGGACAGGGCGTTATGGCTACACCTTC. This encodes CASSEYLGTGRYGYTF.

This clone was recorded only once. The rearrangement joins TRBV28 to TRBJ1-2; D not certain. The CDR3 extends over 15 amino acids. Trimming removed 4 bases at V and 1 base at J, with 13 bases between. Germline loops: CDR1 MDHEN, CDR2 SYDVKM. The CDR3 nucleotides read TGTGCCAGCAGTTCTGGAGGAGGTGGTAACTATGGCTACACCTTC. As protein: CASSSGGGGNYGYTF.

V and J are TRBV5-1 and TRBJ1-3; 10 bases fit TRBD1. The length of the CDR3 is 17 residues. J gave up 4 bases and V 7 bases, and 14 bases lay outside the gene matches. Germline assignment: CDR1 SGHRS and CDR2 YFSETQ. The CDR3 nucleotides are TGCGCCAGCCCTCCGCGTCCGGGACAGGGGTCGGGAAACACCATATATTTT. Translated: CASPPRPGQGSGNTIYF.

This rearrangement joins TRBV3-1 (or the pseudogene TRBV3-2) to TRBJ2-5; D remains unclear. The V end lost 0 bases, the J end lost 4 bases, and 9 bases lay between the germline ends. Germline V gene lookup returns CDR1 LGHDT and CDR2 YNNKEL (reference sequence). The CDR3 is 14 residues long. The CDR3 here is CASSQDGIRETQYF. The DNA of the CDR3 is TGTGCCAGCAGCCAAGACGGTATCCGAGAGACCCAGTACTTC.

The chain has TRBV6-5 and TRBJ1-6, with D perhaps TRBD1 (5 bases). CDR3 length: 16 residues. V lost 2 bases and J lost 6, with 14 bases in between. Germline V gene lookup returns CDR1 MNHEY and CDR2 SVGAGI. The CDR3 reads CASSYNGGISNSPLHF. The CDR3 DNA follows: TGTGCCAGCAGTTACAATGGGGGGATCTCTAATTCACCCCTCCACTTT.

The chain joins TRBV7-9 to TRBJ2-7, with D perhaps matching TRBD2 (7 bases). The CDR3 consists of 15 residues. CDR1 is SEHNR and CDR2 is FQNEAQ in the germline V gene (reference sequence). V was shortened by 1 base and J by 0 bases, with 10 bases between the two germline ends. CDR3 DNA sequence: TGTGCCAGCAGCTTAGGGCGGGGGCTCTCCTACGAGCAGTACTTC. Its translation is CASSLGRGLSYEQYF. The full variable domain, in which reference TRBV7-9 and TRBJ2-7 provide the parts outside the CDR3, is DTGVSQNPRHKITKRGQNVTFRCDPISEHNRLYWYRQTLGQGPEFLTYFQNEAQLEKSRLLSDRFSAERPKGSFSTLEIQRTEQGDSAMYLCASSLGRGLSYEQYFGPGTRLTVT.

V usage is TRBV28 and J usage is TRBJ2-1, with a possible D match to TRBD2 (6 bases). The CDR3 consists of 14 residues. Deletions cut 2 bases from V and 5 bases from J, with 10 bases between. The germline gives CDR1 MDHEN, CDR2 SYDVKM. Written as DNA, the CDR3 is TGTGCCAGCAGTTTAGTTGGAGGGGACAATGAGCAGTTCTTC. Protein: CASSLVGGDNEQFF.

The chain has TRBV19 and TRBJ1-5, with TRBD1 identical over 7 bases. V lost 9 bases to trimming and J lost 7 bases; unmatched junction nucleotides: 12. CDR1 and CDR2 from the germline V gene are LNHDA and SQIVND (reference sequence). This CDR3 contains 14 residues. The CDR3 sequence: CASTETGPSQPQHF. CDR3 in DNA: TGTGCCAGCACCGAGACAGGGCCTTCCCAGCCCCAGCATTTT.

This rearrangement joins TRBV6-5 to TRBJ2-2; 9 bases match TRBD1. Germline V gene lookup returns CDR1 MNHEY and CDR2 SVGAGI. The CDR3 sequence is 14 residues long. V gave up 11 bases and J gave up 6 bases; unmatched junction bases: 10. The CDR3 nucleotides read TGTGCCGCTCGAGGACAGGGGTATTCCGGGGAGCTGTTTTTT. Protein: CAARGQGYSGELFF.

This chain uses TRBV11-2 with TRBJ1-3; 10 nucleotides agree with TRBD1. Germline lookup yields CDR1 SGHAT and CDR2 FQNNGV. The CDR3 totals 14 residues. V shed 7 bases, J shed 6 bases, and the junction held 6 bases outside the gene matches. This chain's CDR3 is CASTTTGGENTIYF. CDR3 nucleotides: TGTGCCAGCACAACGACAGGGGGCGAAAACACCATATATTTT.

The chain is built from TRBV19 and TRBJ2-6, with D possibly TRBD1 on 6 matching bases. Germline assignment: CDR1 LNHDA and CDR2 SQIVND (reference sequence). V lost 3 bases, J lost 2 bases, and 11 bases lay in between. The CDR3 sequence is 16 residues long. The CDR3 region has the DNA TGTGCCAGTAGTATGGGCAGGGGCACTGGGGCCAACGTCCTGACTTTC. Amino acid sequence: CASSMGRGTGANVLTF.

The V gene is TRBV28, the J gene TRBJ2-1, with 7 bases matching TRBD1. The trim removed 9 bases at V and 3 bases at J, leaving 8 bases unmatched. The CDR3 has 14 residues. CDR1 is MDHEN, CDR2 SYDVKM, per germline. The DNA of the CDR3 is TGTGCCAGTCGCAAAGGGGGCCACTACAATGAGCAGTTCTTC. Protein sequence: CASRKGGHYNEQFF.

A single count supports this clone. The chain links TRBV11-1 to TRBJ2-5; TRBD2 matches at 7 bases. Germline V gene lookup returns CDR1 SGHAT and CDR2 FQDESV (reference sequence). There are 13 residues in the CDR3. V lost 2 bases to trimming and J lost 7 bases; unmatched junction nucleotides: 4. The CDR3 DNA reads as TGTGCCAGCAGCTTACTCCAGCGGGGGACCCAGTACTTC. The encoded protein is CASSLLQRGTQYF.

This clone occurred once. The CDR3: CASSWRGADTQYF. CDR3 DNA sequence: TGTGCCAGCAGTTGGCGGGGGGCGGATACGCAGTATTTT. The chain employs TRBV12-3 or TRBV12-4 and TRBJ2-3; 8 positions match TRBD2. V trimming: 4 bases; J trimming: 6 bases; junction bases outside the gene matches: 3. This CDR3 is built from 13 residues.

The V gene is TRBV5-3, the J gene TRBJ1-5; possible D gene TRBD1, 6 bases. TRBV5-3 is an open reading frame whose function is uncertain. The germline V and J ends were trimmed by 7 bases and 6 bases, with 11 bases remaining between them. The CDR3 consists of 12 residues. The CDR3 region has the DNA TGTGCCAGACAAGGGGGGGGTCAGCCCCAGCATTTT. Amino acid sequence: CARQGGGQPQHF.

The gene calls are TRBV6-4 and TRBJ2-2; 14 bases fit TRBD2. The germline CDR1 and CDR2 sequences are MRHNA and SNTAGT. The CDR3 totals 16 residues. Trimming took 7 bases from V and 3 from J; bases not matched to a gene: 4. In nucleotides, the CDR3 is TGTGCCAGCACCGGGACTAGCGGGGGTGACACCGGGGAGCTGTTTTTT. Translated, it gives CASTGTSGGDTGELFF.

The V and J genes are TRBV10-3 and TRBJ1-1, with 8 nucleotides matching TRBD1. The germline V gene has CDR1 ENHRY and CDR2 SYGVKD. The CDR3 runs 17 residues. With 0 bases clipped from V and 4 bases from J, the junction kept 10 bases outside the gene matches. The CDR3 sequence: CAISESAGGWGGTEAFF. In nucleotides, the CDR3 is TGTGCCATCAGTGAGTCCGCAGGGGGCTGGGGTGGCACTGAAGCTTTCTTT.

The chain links TRBV19 to TRBJ1-2; 8 nucleotides agree with TRBD1. Germline trimming cut 3 bases from V and 6 bases from J; bases unmatched to any gene: 3. The CDR3 totals 13 residues. Germline CDR1 is LNHDA and CDR2 is SQIVND (reference sequence). The CDR3 loop reads CASSINRGDGYTF. The CDR3, as DNA: TGTGCCAGTAGTATCAACAGGGGGGATGGCTACACCTTC.

This chain joins TRBV25-1 and TRBJ1-1; the D is unclear. CDR3 size: 13 residues. V was pared by 4 bases and J by 4 bases, with 10 bases between. Germline V lookup: CDR1 MGHDK, CDR2 SYGVNS. The CDR3: CASSGTVATEAFF. DNA of the CDR3: TGTGCCAGCAGTGGGACTGTGGCCACTGAAGCTTTCTTT.

The chain recombines TRBV21-1 with TRBJ1-2; the table calls TRBD1, which could not be checked here. TRBV21-1 is reported as a pseudogene. The length of the CDR3 is 14 residues. The CDR3 coding sequence is TGTGCCAGCAGCAATCAGGGATCAAGCTATGGCTACACCTTC. Translating gives CASSNQGSSYGYTF.

The V call is TRBV5-5, the J call TRBJ1-2; D is undetermined. Germline assignment: CDR1 SGHKS and CDR2 YYEKEE (reference sequence). The CDR3 sequence is 15 residues long. The V end was cut by 4 bases, the J end by 2 bases, with 15 bases between. CDR3 protein: CASSPIGGTNYGYTF. The CDR3 DNA follows: TGTGCCAGCAGCCCCATTGGAGGAACGAACTATGGCTACACCTTC.